Listed below are T cell receptor beta chains from one sample, sequenced in a study of vaccination effects on CD4 cells after COVID-19. For these TCRs, the target antigens are not known. Sequenced by immunoSEQ multiplex PCR; TCRdb stores in-frame clones only, minus some. The top ten hold about a third of the sample, which has some 40,000 clones, just under 75% seen once. The specimen comprised CD4+ T cells from PBMCs cultured with a peptide pool, sampled before COVID-19 vaccination. The receptor set was obtained from a human donor who had a prior SARS-CoV-2 infection. CDR3s include the opening cysteine and the closing phenylalanine or tryptophan. The order of the fields is CDR3 DNA, CDR3 protein, clone size, CDR3 length, V gene, J gene, D gene. D genes are given only for firm matches. Expanded clones get a size class; other rows say once, few or many, or leave the size out.

CDR3 DNA: TGTGCCAGCAGCCAAGGAGCGGGGGAAGAGACCCAGTACTTC
CDR3 protein: CASSQGAGEETQYF
clone size: once
CDR3 length: 14
V gene: TRBV3-1/TRBV3-2
J gene: TRBJ2-5
D gene: TRBD2

CDR3 DNA: TGTGCCAGCAGTTTCATGGGTGAAGCTTTCTTT
CDR3 protein: CASSFMGEAFF
clone size: NA
CDR3 length: 11
V gene: TRBV12-3/TRBV12-4
J gene: TRBJ1-1
D gene: NA

CDR3 DNA: TGTGCCAGCAGCGTAGGTCCGGGAGGTGGCACAGATACGCAGTATTTT
CDR3 protein: CASSVGPGGGTDTQYF
clone size: NA
CDR3 length: 16
V gene: TRBV9
J gene: TRBJ2-3
D gene: TRBD2

CDR3 DNA: TGTGCCAGCAGCTTGGCACAGGGGTTTACTAATGAAAAACTGTTTTTT
CDR3 protein: CASSLAQGFTNEKLFF
clone size: NA
CDR3 length: 16
V gene: TRBV7-9
J gene: TRBJ1-4
D gene: TRBD1

CDR3 DNA: TGTGCCAGCACCCCTAGGGGGAGCGTTGAAGAGACCCAGTACTTC
CDR3 protein: CASTPRGSVEETQYF
clone size: NA
CDR3 length: 15
V gene: TRBV6-2/TRBV6-3
J gene: TRBJ2-5
D gene: NA

CDR3 DNA: TGTGCCAGCAGCTTGGAGGGGAATGGTTTCACTGAAGCTTTCTTT
CDR3 protein: CASSLEGNGFTEAFF
clone size: NA
CDR3 length: 15
V gene: TRBV5-4
J gene: TRBJ1-1
D gene: NA

CDR3 DNA: TGTGCTAGTGGCGCTAGCGGATCCTACGAGCAGTACTTC
CDR3 protein: CASGASGSYEQYF
clone size: NA
CDR3 length: 13
V gene: TRBV12-5
J gene: TRBJ2-7
D gene: TRBD2

CDR3 DNA: TGTGCCAGAAAACCGGGGAACGATACCGGGGAGCTGTTTTTT
CDR3 protein: CARKPGNDTGELFF
clone size: NA
CDR3 length: 14
V gene: TRBV6-7
J gene: TRBJ2-2
D gene: NA

CDR3 DNA: TGTGCCAGCAGCCGCGGGAGGGCCGAGACCCAGTACTTC
CDR3 protein: CASSRGRAETQYF
clone size: few
CDR3 length: 13
V gene: TRBV6-5
J gene: TRBJ2-5
D gene: TRBD2

CDR3 DNA: TGTGCCATCAGCGCGATGAAGACACGGGCGGAGACCCAGTACTTC
CDR3 protein: CAISAMKTRAETQYF
clone size: NA
CDR3 length: 15
V gene: TRBV10-3
J gene: TRBJ2-5
D gene: NA

CDR3 DNA: TGTGCCAGCAGCGTCGGGGATACGCAGTATTTT
CDR3 protein: CASSVGDTQYF
clone size: once
CDR3 length: 11
V gene: TRBV7-3
J gene: TRBJ2-3
D gene: NA

CDR3 DNA: TGCGCCAGCAGACTCGACAGGGAGGCAAATCCTGGGGCCAACGTCCTGACTTTC
CDR3 protein: CASRLDREANPGANVLTF
clone size: few
CDR3 length: 18
V gene: TRBV5-1
J gene: TRBJ2-6
D gene: NA

CDR3 DNA: TGTGCCAGCAGCAAACTCCTGACAGGGGGTAACTATGGCTACACCTTC
CDR3 protein: CASSKLLTGGNYGYTF
clone size: once
CDR3 length: 16
V gene: TRBV5-4
J gene: TRBJ1-2
D gene: TRBD1